The clone carrying this TCR beta chain was seen ten or more times. V lost 6 bases to trimming and J lost 2 bases, with 14 bases between them. The germline CDR1 and CDR2 sequences are MDHEN and SYDVKM. The CDR3 runs to 14 residues. This sample is drawn from a study of T cells in Graves' hyperthyroidism and ophthalmopathy. It was RNA transcripts that yielded the amplified TCR beta CDR3 regions. HTBI primers drove first-round RT-PCR of the TCR CDR3. From the multiplex PCR reads, TCRdb called clonotypes with MiXCR, one entry per CDR3 protein. Seen here are over 250,000 distinct CDR3 sequences, 15% to 20% observed once, and the top ten hold just over 55%.

The chain links TRBV28 to TRBJ2-7, with D unresolved. The specimen sequenced was blood. This TCR was sampled from a woman aged 60-75 years with Graves' ophthalmopathy. This chain's CDR3 is CASRRYSFTYEQYF. The CDR3, as DNA: TGTGCCAGCAGAAGATACAGTTTTACCTACGAGCAGTACTTC. The whole variable domain, filled in from reference TRBV28 and TRBJ2-7, reads DVKVTQSSRYLVKRTGEKVFLECVQDMDHENMFWYRQDPGLGLRLIYFSYDVKMKEKGDIPEGYSVSREKKERFSLILESASTNQTSMYLCASRRYSFTYEQYFGPGTRLTVT.